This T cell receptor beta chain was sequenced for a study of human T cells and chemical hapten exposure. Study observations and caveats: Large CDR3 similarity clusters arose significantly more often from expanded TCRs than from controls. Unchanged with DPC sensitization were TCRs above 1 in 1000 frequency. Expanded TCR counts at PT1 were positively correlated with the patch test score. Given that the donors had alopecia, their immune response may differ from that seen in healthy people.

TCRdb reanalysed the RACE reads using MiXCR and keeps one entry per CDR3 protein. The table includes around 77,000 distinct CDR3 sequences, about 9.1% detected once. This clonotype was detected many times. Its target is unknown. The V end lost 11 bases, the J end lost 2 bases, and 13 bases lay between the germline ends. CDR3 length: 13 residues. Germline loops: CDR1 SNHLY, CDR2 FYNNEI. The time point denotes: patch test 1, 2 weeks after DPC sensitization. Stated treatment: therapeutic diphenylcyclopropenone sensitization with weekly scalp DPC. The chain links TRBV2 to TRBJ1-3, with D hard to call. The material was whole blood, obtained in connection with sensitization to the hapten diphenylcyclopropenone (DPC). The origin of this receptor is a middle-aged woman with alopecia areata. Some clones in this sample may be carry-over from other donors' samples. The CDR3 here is CAGLLEAGNTIYF. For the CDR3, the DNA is TGTGCCGGGCTCTTGGAGGCTGGAAACACCATATATTTT.